A single sample is the source of the 11 T cell receptor beta chains below, sequenced in a study of graft-versus-host responses after intestinal transplantation. Sequenced by immunoSEQ multiplex PCR; TCRdb stores in-frame clones only, minus some. The table records some 40,000 clones, more than 85% of them present only once. This specimen consisted of PBMCs, obtained 524 days after transplant. These receptors all come from a human patient who received an intestinal transplant, so some T cells may come from the graft donor.

Concerning this clone itself: Other nucleotide sequences in the sample specify the same CDR3. V is TRBV5-8 and J is TRBJ2-2; D unclear. This CDR3 region has 14 residues. V was clipped by 4 bases and J by 1 base, with 8 bases between them. Looked up from germline, CDR1 is SGHTS and CDR2 is YDEGEE. The CDR3 region has the DNA TGTGCCAGCAGCGCCGGACGGAACACCGGGGAGCTGTTTTTT. This translates into CASSAGRNTGELFF.

The DNA of the CDR3 is TGTGCCAGTAGTTTGAGGGGAAGCTCCTACAATGAGCAGTTCTTC. This sequence encodes CASSLRGSSYNEQFF. The rearrangement joins TRBV19 to TRBJ2-1; the D gene could be TRBD1 or TRBD2 (5 bases each). Trimming stripped 5 bases from V and 0 bases from J, with 11 bases between. CDR1 is LNHDA and CDR2 is SQIVND in the germline V gene (reference sequence). This CDR3 spans 15 amino acids.

The chain carries TRBV11-2 and TRBJ2-7; the D gene is possibly TRBD1 (6 bases). The V gene lost 3 bases and the J gene lost 3 bases, with 15 bases spanning the gap. Germline V CDR1 and CDR2: SGHAT, FQNNGV. The CDR3 totals 15 residues. DNA for the CDR3: TGTGCCAGCAGCTTTACAGGGAGTAGTGGCTACGAGCAGTACTTC. Amino acids: CASSFTGSSGYEQYF.

CDR3 residues: CATSRSVASSYEQYF. For the CDR3, the DNA is TGTGCCACCAGCAGATCTGTTGCTAGCAGTTACGAGCAGTACTTC. The chain recombines TRBV15 with TRBJ2-5; possibly TRBD2 for D (5 bases). With the DNA end fitting TRBJ2-7 better, the J assignment may be wrong. The CDR3 loop spans 15 amino acids. Germline CDR1 and CDR2: LNHNV and YYDKDF (reference sequence).

This sequence joins TRBV5-6 and TRBJ1-1; TRBD1 is a possible D gene (6 bases). Trimming stripped 4 bases from V and 4 bases from J, with 11 bases between. Germline V gene sequence: CDR1 SGHDT, CDR2 YYEEEE. This CDR3 is 13 amino acids long. The CDR3 protein is CASSPGTTTEAFF. As DNA, the CDR3 is TGTGCCAGCAGCCCAGGGACAACCACTGAAGCTTTCTTT. The whole variable domain, remainder taken from reference TRBV5-6 and TRBJ1-1, is DAGVTQSPTHLIKTRGQQVTLRCSPKSGHDTVSWYQQALGQGPQFIFQYYEEEERQRGNFPDRFSGHQFPNYSSELNVNALLLGDSALYLCASSPGTTTEAFFGQGTRLTVV.

This chain links TRBV13 with TRBJ2-3, with 9 bases that match TRBD2. Unmatched junction bases numbered 0, after V lost 2 bases and J lost 0 bases. This CDR3 is 15 amino acids long. Germline V gives CDR1 PRHDT, CDR2 FYEKMQ (reference sequence). CDR3 coding DNA: TGTGCCAGCAGCTTAACTAGCGGGAGCACAGATACGCAGTATTTT. Its translation is CASSLTSGSTDTQYF.

This clone appeared once. This CDR3 is CASSETSGSYNEQFF. CDR3 nucleotides: TGTGCCAGCAGCGAGACTAGTGGCTCCTACAATGAGCAGTTCTTC. This chain uses TRBV7-6 with TRBJ2-1, with D perhaps matching TRBD2 (6 bases). The CDR3 sequence is 15 residues long. V dropped 5 bases and J dropped 0 bases, with 11 bases sitting between them. Per the germline V gene, CDR1 is SGHVS and CDR2 is FNYEAQ.

The rearrangement links TRBV5-8 to TRBJ2-7; D is unclear. V lost 0 bases and J 0 bases, leaving 7 bases between the germline ends. There are 14 residues in the CDR3. The germline CDR1 and CDR2 sequences are SGHTS and YDEGEE. The CDR3: CASSLVPTSYEQYF. The CDR3 nucleotides read TGTGCCAGCAGCTTGGTTCCGACCTCCTACGAGCAGTACTTC.

The chain links TRBV7-9 to TRBJ1-1; no clear D gene. The CDR3 runs to 14 residues. Trimming left V 1 base short and J 4 bases short, with 10 bases between. CDR1 SEHNR and CDR2 FQNEAQ come from the germline V gene (reference sequence). The CDR3 DNA follows: TGTGCCAGCAGCTTAGTGGCATCGGTCACTGAAGCTTTCTTT. Translated: CASSLVASVTEAFF.

V gene TRBV15 combines with J gene TRBJ2-1, with D possibly being TRBD1 or TRBD2 (5 bases each). CDR3 length equals 15 residues. Germline V lookup: CDR1 LNHNV, CDR2 YYDKDF (reference sequence). Trimming left V 3 bases short and J 5 bases short, with 14 bases between. CDR3: CATSRGRDLNNEQFF. The CDR3 coding sequence is TGTGCCACCAGCAGGGGCCGGGACCTGAACAATGAGCAGTTCTTC.

This chain connects TRBV9 to TRBJ1-3; unclear D gene. The ends were cut back, 7 bases at V and 3 bases at J, with 14 bases in the middle. This CDR3 has 14 residues. Germline V gene data show CDR1 as SGDLS and CDR2 as YYNGEE. The CDR3 nucleotides are TGTGCCAGCCAAAAGGGCGTAGGTGGAAACACCATATATTTT. This gives the protein CASQKGVGGNTIYF.